These 8 T cell receptor beta chains came from one sample sequenced in a study of T cell responses to AZD1222 COVID-19 vaccine (dated by TCRdb to the early 2020s). To prepare the library, the immunoSEQ multiplex PCR assay was applied. TCRdb retrieved this table from immuneACCESS and kept in-frame rearrangements only. Not all clones are present; in checked studies, unresolved V genes account for under half, and no reason is known for the remainder. Present in this sample are tens of thousands of clones, 75% to 90% of which were seen just once. Of the sample, approximately 19% falls within the top ten clones. This sample's time point label indicates: baseline before first vaccination. Sample treatment or condition, as interpreted from the label and publication: meningococcal conjugate vaccine given as trial control. Sample: peripheral blood, taken on day 0 of MenACWY control vaccination. The receptor source for this set is an adult in good health.

V gene TRBV6-2 or TRBV6-3 combines with J gene TRBJ1-5; TRBD1 is a possible D gene (6 bases). V gave up 4 bases and J gave up 0 bases, with 10 bases separating them. The germline CDR1 and CDR2 sequences are MNHEY and SVGEGT. This CDR3 contains 15 residues. The CDR3 is CASSSRQDSNQPQHF. The DNA of the CDR3 is TGTGCCAGCAGTTCCCGACAGGATAGCAATCAGCCCCAGCATTTT.

This chain links TRBV30 with TRBJ1-5, with D possibly TRBD1 on 5 matching bases. This CDR3 spans 13 amino acids. Germline loops: CDR1 GTSNPN, CDR2 SVGIG (reference sequence). The V end was cut by 1 base, the J end by 5 bases, with 9 bases between. CDR3: CAWSGGRDQPQHF. The CDR3 nucleotides read TGTGCCTGGAGTGGGGGCAGGGATCAGCCCCAGCATTTT.

This clone was detected only once. The chain uses TRBV7-2 and TRBJ2-2, with 7 bases aligning to TRBD2. V was pared by 2 bases and J by 4 bases, with 7 bases of the junction left unmatched. The CDR3 is 16 residues long. Germline lookup yields CDR1 SGHTA and CDR2 FQGNSA. In nucleotides, the CDR3 is TGTGCCAGCAGCTTATTAGGCGGGAGCCGCACCGGGGAGCTGTTTTTT. This gives the protein CASSLLGGSRTGELFF.

V usage is TRBV7-9 and J usage is TRBJ1-4; maybe TRBD1 (6 bases). CDR1 and CDR2 from the germline V gene are SEHNR and FQNEAQ (reference sequence). CDR3 size: 17 residues. The germline V and J ends were trimmed by 3 bases and 5 bases, with 19 bases remaining between them. Here the CDR3 DNA reads TGTGCCAGCAGCTTTGGGCCAGGACGGCAGGGGAATGAAAAACTGTTTTTT. Protein product: CASSFGPGRQGNEKLFF.

The V call is TRBV7-2, the J call TRBJ1-6; TRBD1 matches 9 bases. CDR1 SGHTA and CDR2 FQGNSA come from the germline V gene. CDR3 length equals 16 residues. V was pared by 5 bases and J by 4 bases, with 6 bases of the junction left unmatched. CDR3 bases: TGTGCCAGCAGCCAACTCGACAGGGGGTATAATTCACCCCTCCACTTT. It yields the protein CASSQLDRGYNSPLHF.

This sequence joins TRBV7-2 and TRBJ1-1, with 7 bases matching TRBD1. V shed 4 bases and J 0 bases; nucleotides not matched to a gene: 5. The CDR3 covers 15 residues. CDR1 SGHTA and CDR2 FQGNSA come from the germline V gene. The CDR3 DNA reads as TGTGCCAGCAGCTCCGACAGGGTATTGAACACTGAAGCTTTCTTT. It specifies CASSSDRVLNTEAFF. The full variable domain, with the rest looked up from reference TRBV7-2 and TRBJ1-1, is GAGVSQSPSNKVTEKGKDVELRCDPISGHTALYWYRQSLGQGLEFLIYFQGNSAPDKSGLPSDRFSAERTGGSVSTLTIQRTQQEDSAVYLCASSSDRVLNTEAFFGQGTRLTVV.

The chain uses TRBV20-1 and TRBJ2-1; D may be TRBD1 (5 bases). The V and J ends lost 0 bases and 15 bases respectively, with 12 bases between them. The CDR3 is 11 amino acids. From germline, CDR1 is DFQATT and CDR2 SNEGSKA (reference sequence). The CDR3 DNA reads as TGCAGTGCTAGAGATGCGATAACAGGGTTCTTC. Amino acid sequence: CSARDAITGFF.

This chain's CDR3 is CATSPRTTGAEQYF. Written as DNA, the CDR3 is TGTGCCACCAGTCCAAGAACTACAGGGGCCGAGCAGTACTTC. The chain uses TRBV15 and TRBJ2-7, with 7 bases aligning to TRBD1. The CDR3 runs to 14 residues. Germline V gives CDR1 LNHNV, CDR2 YYDKDF (reference sequence). Trimming removed 6 bases from V and 6 bases from J; junction bases left unmatched: 11.